This passage covers 12 T cell receptor beta chains from one sample sequenced in a study of T cell repertoires in cytomegalovirus infection. One entry per CDR3 protein, called by TCRdb with MiXCR from the reads. The sample has around 710,000 distinct CDR3 sequences, 25% to 35% seen once. These receptors' antigens are unknown. The sample was cultured CD8+ T cells from PBMCs, taken from culture after CMV antigen stimulation. The receptors derive from a human donor in good health (CMV status not recorded). Some clones in this sample may be carry-over from other donors' samples.

This clonotype showed up just a few times. The chain recombines TRBV7-2 with TRBJ2-2, with 14 bases matching TRBD2. The ends lost 2 bases at V and 7 bases at J; junction bases unmatched: 6. This CDR3 spans 17 amino acids. Germline V lookup: CDR1 SGHTA, CDR2 FQGNSA. The CDR3 nucleotides are TGTGCCAGCAGCTTAAACCGACTAGCGGGGGGGAACGGGGAGCTGTTTTTT. This sequence encodes CASSLNRLAGGNGELFF. Supplemented by reference TRBV7-2 and TRBJ2-2, the full variable domain reads GAGVSQSPSNKVTEKGKDVELRCDPISGHTALYWYRQSLGQGLEFLIYFQGNSAPDKSGLPSDRFSAERTGGSVSTLTIQRTQQEDSAVYLCASSLNRLAGGNGELFFGEGSRLTVL.

This sequence joins TRBV6-6 and TRBJ1-2; possible D gene TRBD1, 5 bases. Germline CDR1 and CDR2: MNHNY and SVGAGI (reference sequence). The CDR3 length is 12 residues. With 10 bases removed from V and 2 bases from J, the gap between germline ends came to 11 bases. CDR3 protein: CAILGENYGYTF. The CDR3, as DNA: TGTGCCATTTTAGGGGAAAACTATGGCTACACCTTC.

CDR3 bases: TGTGCCAGCAGTTTAGCTGTGACAGGCTACGAGCAGTACGTC. Translating it yields CASSLAVTGYEQYV. The chain employs TRBV12-3 or TRBV12-4 and TRBJ2-7; D possibly corresponds to TRBD1 (6 bases). The CDR3 is 14 residues long. The germline V and J ends were trimmed by 0 bases and 3 bases, with 9 bases remaining between them.

This chain uses TRBV6-6 with TRBJ1-1, with no clear D. Per germline, CDR1 MNHNY and CDR2 SVGAGI (reference sequence). The CDR3 has 15 amino acids. V was clipped by 6 bases and J by 4 bases, with 18 bases between them. The CDR3 DNA reads as TGTGCCAGCAGGTACCGGGTCCCGGAGAGCACTGAAGCTTTCTTT. The encoded protein is CASRYRVPESTEAFF.

J is TRBJ1-2 and V is TRBV5-1; D ambiguous. V gave up 4 bases and J gave up 8 bases, with 12 bases separating them. Germline assignment: CDR1 SGHRS and CDR2 YFSETQ. The CDR3 consists of 12 residues. CDR3 sequence (DNA): TGCGCCAGCAGCCCTGAACCTCGGGGCTACACCTTC. Its translation is CASSPEPRGYTF.

The chain has TRBV7-6 and TRBJ1-1, with 9 bases matching TRBD1. Looked up from germline, CDR1 is SGHVS and CDR2 is FNYEAQ. Germline trimming cut 2 bases from V and 5 bases from J; bases unmatched to any gene: 15. The CDR3 covers 18 residues. The DNA of the CDR3 is TGTGCCAGCAGCTTACAACCCCCCGGGACAGGGTATAATACTGAAGCTTTCTTT. Translation: CASSLQPPGTGYNTEAFF.

This clonotype was seen ten or more times. V usage is TRBV7-9 and J usage is TRBJ2-4, with D uncertain. Trimming pared 4 bases from V and 1 base from J, leaving 8 bases between. The CDR3 totals 14 residues. CDR1 is SEHNR and CDR2 is FQNEAQ in the germline V gene (reference sequence). The DNA of the CDR3 is TGTGCCAGCAGCTCCACTGGGGCCAAAAACATTCAGTACTTC. Translation gives CASSSTGAKNIQYF.

The sample holds one count of this clonotype. The rearrangement uses TRBV12-3 or TRBV12-4 and TRBJ1-1; D unresolved. The CDR3 extends over 11 amino acids. V lost 6 bases and J 8 bases, leaving 10 bases between the germline ends. The CDR3 spells CASRPSAEAFF. The CDR3 DNA sequence: TGTGCCAGCAGGCCATCAGCAGAAGCTTTCTTT.

V is TRBV7-9 and J is TRBJ1-2; 10 nucleotides match TRBD1. Germline V gene sequence: CDR1 SEHNR, CDR2 FQNEAQ (reference sequence). The ends lost 7 bases at V and 5 bases at J; junction bases unmatched: 13. The CDR3 runs 16 residues. This CDR3 reads CASIPTGQGDRYGYTF. CDR3 in DNA: TGTGCCAGCATCCCAACCGGACAGGGGGATAGATATGGCTACACCTTC.

This clonotype was recorded many times. The genes are TRBV29-1 and TRBJ1-2; D may be TRBD1 (5 bases). V was pared by 5 bases and J by 10 bases, with 14 bases between. Germline V gene data show CDR1 as SQVTM and CDR2 as ANQGSEA. The CDR3 extends over 11 amino acids. The CDR3 spells CSVWVRGDYTF. The CDR3, as DNA: TGCAGCGTTTGGGTACGGGGGGACTACACCTTC.

The chain links TRBV4-3 to TRBJ1-1; possible D gene TRBD1, 6 bases. Germline values: CDR1 LGHNA, CDR2 YSLEER. V was cut by 1 base and J by 3 bases, with 15 bases left in between. There are 16 residues in the CDR3. CDR3 in amino acids: CASSQGFVGADTEAFF. CDR3 sequence (DNA): TGCGCCAGCAGCCAAGGCTTTGTGGGGGCGGACACTGAAGCTTTCTTT.

This clonotype turned up a few times. The chain employs TRBV15 and TRBJ2-1; D is tentatively TRBD1 or TRBD2 (6 bases each). The V gene's germline CDR1 is LNHNV and CDR2 YYDKDF (reference sequence). V was trimmed by 6 bases and J by 7 bases, leaving 13 bases between them. This CDR3 spans 13 amino acids. CDR3 DNA: TGTGCCACCAGAGTGCAGGGGAGGAATGAGCAGTTCTTC. It encodes CATRVQGRNEQFF.